Listed below are T cell receptor beta chains from one sample, sequenced in a study of blood T cell repertoires in COVID-19. The data were produced by immunoSEQ multiplex PCR, yet TCRdb's version contains in-frame clones alone and is incomplete. This sample has about 48,000 clones, with 65% to 80% found just once. Sequencing input: peripheral blood. These receptors were obtained from a human donor with active or convalescent COVID-19. The donor label of this sample is uncertain. Each CDR3 is given with its conserved first and last residue. The D gene is left open where the match is weak. A row's size may be missing; if present it is once, few, many or a size class.

d_call clone_size j_call v_call cdr3_length cdr3_nt cdr3_aa
NA NA TRBJ2-2 TRBV3-1/TRBV3-2 14 TGTGCCAGCAGACAGGGTATCGACACCGGGGAGCTGTTTTTT CASRQGIDTGELFF
NA few TRBJ2-3 TRBV6-5 13 TGTGCCAGCAGTTCCCCGGGAACCAATACGCAGTATTTT CASSSPGTNTQYF
TRBD1 NA TRBJ1-2 TRBV7-8 19 TGTGCCAGCAACCGAAAAGGCCCGGGACAGGGGGCGCGTAGCTATGGCTACACCTTC CASNRKGPGQGARSYGYTF
TRBD1 NA TRBJ2-7 TRBV5-1 15 TGCGCCAGCCGAGGGACAGGGGGCGTTTCCTACGAGCAGTACTTC CASRGTGGVSYEQYF
TRBD2 NA TRBJ2-3 TRBV5-1 16 TGCGCCAGCAGCTTGAGCAGCGGGAGCGGCACAGATACGCAGTATTTT CASSLSSGSGTDTQYF
TRBD1 few TRBJ2-3 TRBV24-1 15 TGTGCCACCAGTGATTGGGACAGGGCCACAGATACGCAGTATTTT CATSDWDRATDTQYF
TRBD2 once TRBJ2-1 TRBV4-2 16 TGTGCCAGCAGCCAAGGGGGGACTAGCGGGTTCAATGAGCAGTTCTTC CASSQGGTSGFNEQFF
NA few TRBJ2-7 TRBV7-8 16 TGTGCCAGCAGCTTAGAGGTCGGAAGACTCTCCTACGAGCAGTACTTC CASSLEVGRLSYEQYF
TRBD2 once TRBJ2-7 TRBV19 16 TGTGCCAGTAGTGGGGGACTAGCGGGAGGGCTGGGCGAGCAGTACTTC CASSGGLAGGLGEQYF
TRBD1 few TRBJ2-5 TRBV3-1/TRBV3-2 17 TGTGCCAGCAGCCCGCCGCGGTTTCGGGACAGCCAAGAGACCCAGTACTTC CASSPPRFRDSQETQYF
NA NA TRBJ2-3 TRBV5-1 15 TGCGCCAGCAGCTTGGTGGGGCCCGGCACAGATACGCAGTATTTT CASSLVGPGTDTQYF
TRBD1 once TRBJ1-6 TRBV3-1/TRBV3-2 14 TGTGCCAGCAGCCCCACAGGGGCTAATTCACCCCTCCACTTT CASSPTGANSPLHF
NA NA TRBJ1-1 TRBV9 16 TGTGCCAGCAGCGTAACGTCCAAAGGGGGAGGGACTGAAGCTTTCTTT CASSVTSKGGGTEAFF
NA NA TRBJ1-5 TRBV5-6 13 TGTGCCAGCAGCTTGGGACATGGCCAGCCCCAGCATTTT CASSLGHGQPQHF